The 9 T cell receptor beta chains presented below share a single source sample, sequenced in a study of T cell repertoires in cytomegalovirus infection. Their specific antigens are unknown. Each CDR3 protein gets one entry after TCRdb re-called the reads with MiXCR. Among approximately 390,000 distinct CDR3 sequences, approximately 30% were seen once, and the ten largest hold about 13%. Sequenced material: cultured PBMCs, taken from culture after CMV antigen stimulation. Receptors were obtained from a human donor in good health (CMV status not recorded). Some clones in this sample may be carry-over from other donors' samples.

This clonotype was observed once. The J gene is TRBJ2-1, the V gene TRBV4-3; no definite D call. This CDR3 comprises 16 residues. V was pared by 0 bases and J by 0 bases, with 9 bases between. CDR1 is LGHNA, CDR2 YSLEER, per germline. CDR3: CASSQDVVSSYNEQFF. The CDR3 DNA sequence: TGCGCCAGCAGCCAAGATGTGGTGAGCTCCTACAATGAGCAGTTCTTC.

The CDR3 nucleotides read TGTGCCAGCAGTCCCAGGGACTTGTATACGCAGTATTTT. It is translated as CASSPRDLYTQYF. The V and J genes are TRBV12-3 or TRBV12-4 and TRBJ2-3; a weak D match, TRBD2 (6 bases). This CDR3 has 13 residues. V dropped 5 bases and J dropped 7 bases, with 13 bases sitting between them.

This chain connects TRBV28 to TRBJ1-1, with a tentative D call TRBD1 (6 bases). Germline V gene data show CDR1 as MDHEN and CDR2 as SYDVKM. Trimming removed 5 bases at V and 1 base at J, with 11 bases between. The CDR3 has 14 residues. This chain's CDR3 is CASSIQGRNTEAFF. The CDR3 nucleotides are TGTGCCAGCAGTATACAGGGCCGGAACACTGAAGCTTTCTTT.

The table lists this clonotype with a few counts. The chain employs TRBV27 and TRBJ1-1, with 7 bases identical to TRBD1. V lost 1 base and J lost 2; bases outside the gene matches: 4. This CDR3 spans 15 amino acids. CDR1 and CDR2 (germline): MNHEY, SMNVEV (reference sequence). CDR3 sequence (DNA): TGTGCCAGCAGTTTATGGGACAGTAGAAACACTGAAGCTTTCTTT. Protein product: CASSLWDSRNTEAFF.

This clonotype was observed many times. The chain employs TRBV5-1 and TRBJ1-6; D gene unclear. Germline CDR1 SGHRS, CDR2 YFSETQ. The CDR3 consists of 15 residues. V lost 3 bases to trimming and J lost 10 bases, with 17 bases between them. As DNA, the CDR3 is TGCGCCAGCAGCTCGTACCTGGGTAAAGACTCACCCCTCCACTTT. Translation gives CASSSYLGKDSPLHF.

The V gene is TRBV7-2, the J gene TRBJ2-3; 11 nucleotides match TRBD2. Germline V gives CDR1 SGHTA, CDR2 FQGNSA. V trimming: 5 bases; J trimming: 6 bases; junction bases outside the gene matches: 13. The CDR3 is 17 amino acids. The CDR3 sequence: CASSPLPSGRPGDTQYF. The DNA of the CDR3 is TGTGCCAGCAGCCCTCTGCCTAGCGGGAGGCCGGGGGATACGCAGTATTTT.

This clonotype has at least ten counts. This chain links TRBV7-2 with TRBJ2-3, with a possible D match to TRBD2 (6 bases). Germline CDR1 is SGHTA and CDR2 is FQGNSA. Trimming stripped 1 base from V and 0 bases from J, with 11 bases between. There are 16 residues in the CDR3. The CDR3 nucleotides are TGTGCCAGCAGCTTAGGGACGGGAGCTAGCACAGATACGCAGTATTTT. Its protein product is CASSLGTGASTDTQYF.

This chain links TRBV4-1 with TRBJ2-2, with D perhaps given as TRBD1 or TRBD2 (6 bases each). Germline CDR1 MGHRA, CDR2 YSYEKL. Trimming took 2 bases from V and 3 from J, leaving 19 bases between them. This CDR3 region has 18 residues. The CDR3: CASSQKGPRGQDTGELFF. CDR3 in DNA: TGCGCCAGCAGCCAAAAAGGCCCTCGGGGGCAGGACACCGGGGAGCTGTTTTTT.

In regard to this clonotype: Relative to the germline gene, one junction end is altered; a read error may explain this. The chain has TRBV5-3 and TRBJ1-1, with D maybe TRBD1 (5 bases). TRBV5-3 is known as an ORF, though its function is uncertain. The CDR3 consists of 15 residues. The DNA of the CDR3 is TGTGCCAGCAGCTCCCCCCGGGACTCCCCAGAAAAAGCTTTCTTT. Amino acid sequence: CASSSPRDSPEKAFF.